A single sample gave rise to the 20 T cell receptor beta chains below, sequenced in a study of shared clonotypes between healthy human individuals. CD45RO-negative cells were positively selected for CCR7, leaving out terminally differentiated effector memory CD45RA+ cells. The method was immunoSEQ multiplex PCR; TCRdb's version includes in-frame clones alone and lacks a portion of them. Here the sample spans some 600,000 clones, 96% being singletons. Input material: naive CD8+ T cells sorted from blood. The receptors shown here come from a woman younger than 45 in good health.

As regards this clone: This specimen includes other DNA sequences encoding the same CDR3. The V and J genes are TRBV27 and TRBJ2-7; D perhaps matches TRBD1 (5 bases). Between the trimmed V and J ends, which lost 6 bases and 0 bases, there was a span of 9 bases. Germline V gene data show CDR1 as MNHEY and CDR2 as SMNVEV (reference sequence). The length of the CDR3 is 13 residues. The CDR3: CASSLTVSYEQYF. The CDR3 DNA is TGTGCCAGCAGCTTGACAGTCTCCTACGAGCAGTACTTC.

The J gene is TRBJ1-4, the V gene TRBV5-1; D call uncertain. Trimming removed 0 bases from V and 2 bases from J, with 5 bases in between. The CDR3 spans 14 residues. Germline CDR1 reads SGHRS; CDR2 reads YFSETQ. The CDR3 loop reads CASSLGFTNEKLFF. The CDR3 DNA reads as TGCGCCAGCAGCTTGGGATTCACTAATGAAAAACTGTTTTTT.

The V and J genes are TRBV11-3 and TRBJ2-1; D possibly corresponds to TRBD2 (5 bases). The CDR3 length is 12 residues. Germline CDR1 SGHNT, CDR2 YENEEA. V lost 0 bases to trimming and J lost 9 bases, with 6 bases between them. The CDR3 is CASSLDGIEQFF. CDR3 DNA sequence: TGTGCCAGCAGCTTAGACGGGATTGAGCAGTTCTTC.

This clone has a single count. The chain uses TRBV15 and TRBJ1-4; D is unresolved. Trimming pared 2 bases from V and 1 base from J, leaving 5 bases between. The CDR3 loop spans 14 amino acids. CDR1 LNHNV and CDR2 YYDKDF come from the germline V gene (reference sequence). CDR3 residues: CATSRRGTNEKLFF. CDR3 bases: TGTGCCACCAGCAGACGGGGAACTAATGAAAAACTGTTTTTT.

The rearrangement joins TRBV28 to TRBJ1-4; D unclear. The J call may be incorrect, as the DNA end agrees better with TRBJ2-2. The CDR3 is made up of 11 amino acids. Germline CDR1 is MDHEN and CDR2 is SYDVKM. The CDR3 loop reads CASSLFRELFF. CDR3 in DNA: TGTGCCAGCAGTTTATTCCGGGAGCTGTTTTTT.

The chain uses TRBV28 and TRBJ2-6; a possible D gene is TRBD1 (5 bases). The germline V gene has CDR1 MDHEN and CDR2 SYDVKM. Trimming pared 11 bases from V and 0 bases from J, leaving 20 bases between. CDR3 size: 17 residues. For the CDR3, the DNA is TGTGCCTCGATTGGTGGAAGGGGAAGCTCTGGGGCCAACGTCCTGACTTTC. Its translation: CASIGGRGSSGANVLTF.

Comments on this clone: This CDR3 is also generated by other DNA sequences in the sample. The chain joins TRBV27 to TRBJ2-2; D unresolved. CDR1 is MNHEY, CDR2 SMNVEV, per germline (reference sequence). The CDR3 loop spans 14 amino acids. Trimming left V 2 bases short and J 1 base short, with 5 bases between. This CDR3 is CASSLAGNTGELFF. CDR3 nucleotide sequence: TGTGCCAGCAGTTTAGCCGGGAACACCGGGGAGCTGTTTTTT.

The V gene is TRBV28, the J gene TRBJ1-2; D is unresolved. The CDR3 sequence is 13 residues long. Germline V lookup: CDR1 MDHEN, CDR2 SYDVKM. Trimming left V 2 bases short and J 0 bases short, with 4 bases between. The CDR3 region is CASSLGSNYGYTF. The CDR3 DNA follows: TGTGCCAGCAGTTTAGGGTCTAACTATGGCTACACCTTC.

The chain has TRBV6-1 and TRBJ2-7; 7 positions match TRBD1. The J segment lost 0 bases and the V segment lost 8 bases, leaving 7 bases of the junction unmatched. This CDR3 has 14 amino acids. Per germline, CDR1 MNHNS and CDR2 SASEGT. The DNA for the CDR3 is TGTGCCAGCTCGTGGGACAGAGCCTCCTACGAGCAGTACTTC. Translated: CASSWDRASYEQYF.

The chain is built from TRBV6-1 and TRBJ2-7, with D unclear. Per germline, CDR1 MNHNS and CDR2 SASEGT. The CDR3 loop spans 13 amino acids. V lost 7 bases and J 1 base, leaving 11 bases between the germline ends. CDR3 protein: CASKRRRSYEQYF. CDR3 DNA sequence: TGTGCCAGCAAGAGGCGAAGGTCCTACGAGCAGTACTTC.

This rearrangement joins TRBV13 to TRBJ2-7; 10 bases agree with TRBD1. CDR1 and CDR2 (germline): PRHDT, FYEKMQ (reference sequence). Trimming at V came to 3 bases and at J to 3 bases, leaving 5 bases not matched to a gene. CDR3 length: 15 residues. The CDR3 region is CASSFPGTGDYEQYF. The CDR3 coding sequence is TGTGCCAGCAGCTTCCCCGGGACAGGGGACTACGAGCAGTACTTC.

This rearrangement joins TRBV7-8 to TRBJ2-7; tentatively, D is TRBD2 (6 bases). V was cut by 6 bases and J by 0 bases, with 12 bases left in between. Germline CDR1 SGHVS, CDR2 FQNEAQ. The CDR3 is 14 residues long. The chain's CDR3 is CASRPSESSYEQYF. The DNA of the CDR3 is TGTGCCAGCAGGCCTAGCGAGAGCTCCTACGAGCAGTACTTC.

The CDR3 protein is CASSLALRGQETQYF. In DNA, the CDR3 is TGTGCCAGCAGCTTAGCTCTGCGGGGGCAAGAGACCCAGTACTTC. The rearrangement joins TRBV7-6 to TRBJ2-5; 7 bases map to TRBD2. The CDR3 spans 15 residues. In germline, CDR1 is SGHVS, CDR2 FNYEAQ. The J segment lost 2 bases and the V segment lost 0 bases, leaving 3 bases of the junction unmatched.

The rearrangement joins TRBV28 to TRBJ1-1, with a weak D call TRBD1 (5 bases). The V gene lost 7 bases and the J gene lost 7 bases, with 19 bases spanning the gap. Germline assignment: CDR1 MDHEN and CDR2 SYDVKM. This CDR3 comprises 14 residues. In DNA, the CDR3 is TGTGCCAGCACACTTCAGGGAGGGACGGGTGAAGCTTTCTTT. Residues: CASTLQGGTGEAFF.

The chain combines TRBV19 with TRBJ1-1, with D tentatively TRBD1 (5 bases). The CDR3 sequence is 13 residues long. Trimming shortened V by 5 bases and J by 9 bases, and 16 bases separated the two germline ends. From germline, CDR1 is LNHDA and CDR2 SQIVND (reference sequence). The DNA of the CDR3 is TGTGCCAGTAGTTCCTCGCGTGACAGTAAAGCTTTCTTT. It specifies CASSSSRDSKAFF. Full variable domain (rest looked up from reference TRBV19 and TRBJ1-1): DGGITQSPKYLFRKEGQNVTLSCEQNLNHDAMYWYRQDPGQGLRLIYYSQIVNDFQKGDIAEGYSVSREKKESFPLTVTSAQKNPTAFYLCASSSSRDSKAFFGQGTRLTVV.

The genes are TRBV11-2 and TRBJ1-1; TRBD1 matches 8 bases. J gave up 5 bases and V 1 base, and 6 bases lay outside the gene matches. CDR1 is SGHAT and CDR2 is FQNNGV in the germline V gene. The CDR3 is made up of 15 amino acids. CDR3 bases: TGTGCCAGCAGCTTAGGCGTCACAGGGGGAACTGAAGCTTTCTTT. Its protein product is CASSLGVTGGTEAFF.

A single count supports this clone. The V gene is TRBV27, the J gene TRBJ1-5; D might be TRBD1 (6 bases). There are 17 residues in the CDR3. The germline V gene has CDR1 MNHEY and CDR2 SMNVEV (reference sequence). V gave up 2 bases and J gave up 2 bases, with 16 bases separating them. The CDR3: CASSLTGQPLGNQPQHF. CDR3 coding DNA: TGTGCCAGCAGTTTAACTGGACAGCCGTTAGGCAATCAGCCCCAGCATTTT.

V gene TRBV9 combines with J gene TRBJ2-1; TRBD2 aligns across 7 bases. The J segment lost 4 bases and the V segment lost 4 bases, leaving 8 bases of the junction unmatched. Germline V CDR1 and CDR2: SGDLS, YYNGEE. The CDR3 sequence is 15 residues long. CDR3 residues: CASSPLGGSYNEQFF. CDR3 sequence (DNA): TGTGCCAGCAGCCCCCTCGGCGGGAGTTACAATGAGCAGTTCTTC.

J is TRBJ1-2 and V is TRBV11-2; tentative D call: TRBD1 (6 bases). The CDR3 spans 13 residues. Per germline, CDR1 SGHAT and CDR2 FQNNGV. V was clipped by 2 bases and J by 2 bases, with 6 bases between them. The CDR3 protein is CASSLQGNYGYTF. CDR3 coding DNA: TGTGCCAGCAGCTTACAGGGGAACTATGGCTACACCTTC.

This clone showed up just once. The chain links TRBV27 to TRBJ2-7; tentative D call: TRBD1 (6 bases). This CDR3 has 15 residues. Germline V lookup: CDR1 MNHEY, CDR2 SMNVEV (reference sequence). V gave up 5 bases and J gave up 5 bases, with 19 bases separating them. This CDR3 is CASSIYQGSLDEQYF. DNA for the CDR3: TGTGCCAGCAGTATTTACCAGGGGAGTCTCGACGAGCAGTACTTC.